Listed below are T cell receptor beta chains from one sample, sequenced in a study of cytotoxic CD8 clonotypes in ibrutinib-treated CLL. This table comes from immunoSEQ multiplex PCR, and its TCRdb copy is limited to in-frame clones, with some not included. Seen here are around 60,000 clones, more than 70% observed once, and the top ten hold around 43%. Sequencing was performed on PBMCs, taken after 12 months of ibrutinib treatment. Receptors originate from a human donor with chronic lymphocytic leukemia. The CDR3 runs from the conserved cysteine through the conserved F or W. D genes are given only for firm matches. Expanded clones get a size class; other rows say once, few or many, or leave the size out.

d_call: TRBD1; clone_size: .; j_call: TRBJ1-3; v_call: TRBV4-1; cdr3_aa: CASSPGGSGNTIYF; cdr3_nt: TGCGCCAGCAGCCCAGGGGGCTCTGGAAACACCATATATTTT
d_call: TRBD1; clone_size: .; j_call: TRBJ1-2; v_call: TRBV4-3; cdr3_aa: CASSQTTGNYGYTF; cdr3_nt: TGCGCCAGCAGCCAGACGACAGGGAACTATGGCTACACCTTC
d_call: TRBD2; clone_size: few; j_call: TRBJ2-2; v_call: TRBV7-6; cdr3_aa: CASSLTSANTGELFF; cdr3_nt: TGTGCCAGCAGCTTAACTAGCGCGAACACCGGGGAGCTGTTTTTT
d_call: TRBD2; clone_size: .; j_call: TRBJ2-2; v_call: TRBV2; cdr3_aa: CASTLLKPSGSFTGELFF; cdr3_nt: TGTGCCAGCACCCTACTAAAACCTAGCGGGAGTTTCACCGGGGAGCTGTTTTTT
d_call: TRBD1; clone_size: .; j_call: TRBJ2-7; v_call: TRBV5-8; cdr3_aa: CASSFRLGQGSYEQYF; cdr3_nt: TGTGCCAGCAGCTTCCGGCTCGGACAGGGGTCCTACGAGCAGTACTTC
d_call: .; clone_size: .; j_call: TRBJ2-7; v_call: TRBV10-2; cdr3_aa: CASSESGIEQYF; cdr3_nt: TGCGCCAGCAGTGAAAGTGGGATAGAGCAGTACTTC
d_call: .; clone_size: .; j_call: TRBJ2-3; v_call: TRBV6-6; cdr3_aa: CASSRGTDTQYF; cdr3_nt: TGTGCCAGCAGCAGAGGCACAGATACGCAGTATTTT
d_call: TRBD1; clone_size: .; j_call: TRBJ2-5; v_call: TRBV5-4; cdr3_aa: CASSLGDHRGGETQYF; cdr3_nt: TGTGCCAGCAGCTTGGGGGACCACAGGGGTGGAGAGACCCAGTACTTC
d_call: .; clone_size: .; j_call: TRBJ2-5; v_call: TRBV7-2; cdr3_aa: CASSYLSPGTAKETQYF; cdr3_nt: TGTGCCAGCAGCTATTTATCCCCCGGGACGGCAAAAGAGACCCAGTACTTC
d_call: TRBD2; clone_size: .; j_call: TRBJ2-2; v_call: TRBV14; cdr3_aa: CASSQQLAGAPDTGELFF; cdr3_nt: TGTGCCAGCAGCCAACAACTAGCGGGAGCCCCCGACACCGGGGAGCTGTTTTTT
d_call: .; clone_size: .; j_call: TRBJ2-2; v_call: TRBV9; cdr3_aa: CASSPRHSNTGELFF; cdr3_nt: TGTGCCAGCAGCCCGCGCCACTCGAACACCGGGGAGCTGTTTTTT
d_call: TRBD1; clone_size: .; j_call: TRBJ1-4; v_call: TRBV2; cdr3_aa: CASSAGQGAHEKLFF; cdr3_nt: TGTGCCAGCAGTGCCGGACAGGGGGCGCATGAAAAACTGTTTTTT
d_call: .; clone_size: .; j_call: TRBJ1-5; v_call: TRBV4-1; cdr3_aa: CASSHLRGNQPQHF; cdr3_nt: TGCGCCAGCAGCCACCTTCGTGGCAATCAGCCCCAGCATTTT
d_call: .; clone_size: .; j_call: TRBJ1-3; v_call: TRBV7-2; cdr3_aa: CASSSQGTGSGNTIYF; cdr3_nt: TGTGCCAGCAGCTCGCAGGGTACTGGCTCTGGAAACACCATATATTTT
d_call: TRBD1; clone_size: .; j_call: TRBJ2-7; v_call: TRBV19; cdr3_aa: CASSMDRGLGEQYF; cdr3_nt: TGTGCCAGTAGTATGGACAGGGGGCTTGGCGAGCAGTACTTC
d_call: .; clone_size: .; j_call: TRBJ2-6; v_call: TRBV9; cdr3_aa: CASSVPARANVLTF; cdr3_nt: TGTGCCAGCAGCGTACCGGCAAGGGCCAACGTCCTGACTTTC
d_call: .; clone_size: .; j_call: TRBJ2-2; v_call: TRBV4-1; cdr3_aa: CASSQDGRELFF; cdr3_nt: TGCGCCAGCAGCCAAGATGGGCGGGAGCTGTTTTTT
d_call: .; clone_size: .; j_call: TRBJ2-7; v_call: TRBV2; cdr3_aa: CASSWDNAYEQYF; cdr3_nt: TGTGCCAGCAGTTGGGACAATGCCTACGAGCAGTACTTC
d_call: .; clone_size: .; j_call: TRBJ2-5; v_call: TRBV10-3; cdr3_aa: CASQGYQETQYF; cdr3_nt: TGTGCCTCACAGGGTTACCAAGAGACCCAGTACTTC
d_call: .; clone_size: .; j_call: TRBJ2-5; v_call: TRBV19; cdr3_aa: CASSIMYWETQYF; cdr3_nt: TGTGCCAGTAGTATCATGTACTGGGAGACCCAGTACTTC
d_call: TRBD2; clone_size: .; j_call: TRBJ2-3; v_call: TRBV4-2; cdr3_aa: CASSQRTSGGTRTDTQYF; cdr3_nt: TGTGCCAGCAGCCAGAGGACTAGCGGGGGGACCCGCACAGATACGCAGTATTTT
d_call: .; clone_size: .; j_call: TRBJ2-2; v_call: TRBV19; cdr3_aa: CASSVLPGSTGELFF; cdr3_nt: TGTGCCAGTAGTGTTCTCCCAGGGTCCACCGGGGAGCTGTTTTTT
d_call: TRBD1; clone_size: once; j_call: TRBJ1-2; v_call: TRBV6-6; cdr3_aa: CASRTGSSANYGYTF; cdr3_nt: TGTGCCAGCCGGACAGGGTCATCGGCGAACTATGGCTACACCTTC
d_call: .; clone_size: .; j_call: TRBJ1-5; v_call: TRBV10-3; cdr3_aa: CAIGSGGDQPQHF; cdr3_nt: TGTGCCATCGGCTCGGGGGGCGATCAGCCCCAGCATTTT
d_call: TRBD1; clone_size: .; j_call: TRBJ2-1; v_call: TRBV29-1; cdr3_aa: CSGQGGLRHYNEQFF; cdr3_nt: TGCAGCGGCCAAGGGGGCCTAAGACACTACAATGAGCAGTTCTTC
d_call: .; clone_size: .; j_call: TRBJ2-7; v_call: TRBV27; cdr3_aa: CASSLKGGGSYEQYF; cdr3_nt: TGTGCCAGCAGTTTAAAGGGGGGGGGTTCCTACGAGCAGTACTTC
d_call: .; clone_size: few; j_call: TRBJ2-1; v_call: TRBV19; cdr3_aa: CASSIPTGMGINEQFF; cdr3_nt: TGTGCCAGTAGTATCCCAACGGGAATGGGGATAAATGAGCAGTTCTTC
d_call: .; clone_size: few; j_call: TRBJ2-2; v_call: TRBV25-1; cdr3_aa: CASSEYGRSTGELFF; cdr3_nt: TGTGCCAGCAGTGAATATGGACGTAGCACCGGGGAGCTGTTTTTT
d_call: TRBD2; clone_size: once; j_call: TRBJ2-1; v_call: TRBV5-1; cdr3_aa: CASSTGLAVEQFF; cdr3_nt: TGCGCCAGCAGCACGGGACTAGCGGTAGAGCAGTTCTTC
d_call: TRBD1; clone_size: once; j_call: TRBJ1-6; v_call: TRBV30; cdr3_aa: CACRGQTNSPLHF; cdr3_nt: TGTGCCTGCCGGGGACAGACTAATTCACCCCTCCACTTT
d_call: TRBD1; clone_size: .; j_call: TRBJ2-2; v_call: TRBV28; cdr3_aa: CASSYRQGGTGELFF; cdr3_nt: TGTGCCAGCAGTTATAGACAGGGTGGGACCGGGGAGCTGTTTTTT
d_call: TRBD1; clone_size: few; j_call: TRBJ2-1; v_call: TRBV5-4; cdr3_aa: CASSLGIRQGAKQFF; cdr3_nt: TGTGCCAGCAGCTTGGGGATCCGGCAGGGGGCGAAGCAGTTCTTC
d_call: .; clone_size: .; j_call: TRBJ2-1; v_call: TRBV5-6; cdr3_aa: CASSLARESDNEQFF; cdr3_nt: TGTGCCAGCAGCTTGGCCCGGGAATCGGACAATGAGCAGTTCTTC
d_call: .; clone_size: .; j_call: TRBJ1-5; v_call: TRBV19; cdr3_aa: CASSMGAGGNQPQHF; cdr3_nt: TGTGCCAGTAGTATGGGAGCGGGAGGCAATCAGCCCCAGCATTTT
d_call: TRBD2; clone_size: few; j_call: TRBJ2-7; v_call: TRBV6-1; cdr3_aa: CASSDGLAGGPSDEQYF; cdr3_nt: TGTGCCAGCAGTGACGGACTAGCGGGAGGGCCTAGCGACGAGCAGTACTTC
d_call: TRBD2; clone_size: .; j_call: TRBJ2-3; v_call: TRBV9; cdr3_aa: CASSVFAGDPTQYF; cdr3_nt: TGTGCCAGCAGCGTATTTGCGGGAGACCCTACGCAGTATTTT
d_call: .; clone_size: once; j_call: TRBJ2-7; v_call: TRBV9; cdr3_aa: CASSVGPGRVDEQYF; cdr3_nt: TGTGCCAGCAGCGTAGGCCCCGGTAGAGTGGACGAGCAGTACTTC
d_call: .; clone_size: .; j_call: TRBJ1-1; v_call: TRBV5-1; cdr3_aa: CASSLGVMNTEAFF; cdr3_nt: TGCGCCAGCAGTTTAGGGGTCATGAACACTGAAGCTTTCTTT
d_call: .; clone_size: .; j_call: TRBJ2-3; v_call: TRBV28; cdr3_aa: CASVKGSDTQYF; cdr3_nt: TGTGCCAGCGTCAAGGGTTCAGATACGCAGTATTTT
d_call: .; clone_size: .; j_call: TRBJ2-1; v_call: TRBV28; cdr3_aa: CASSYSPAGGNEQFF; cdr3_nt: TGTGCCAGCAGTTACTCCCCCGCTGGGGGCAATGAGCAGTTCTTC
d_call: .; clone_size: .; j_call: TRBJ2-7; v_call: TRBV19; cdr3_aa: CASSIVGGAGEQYF; cdr3_nt: TGTGCCAGTAGTATAGTTGGAGGGGCGGGGGAGCAGTACTTC
d_call: .; clone_size: .; j_call: TRBJ2-5; v_call: TRBV5-1; cdr3_aa: CASSWGPREETQYF; cdr3_nt: TGCGCCAGCAGCTGGGGCCCCAGGGAAGAGACCCAGTACTTC
d_call: TRBD2; clone_size: once; j_call: TRBJ2-7; v_call: TRBV20-1; cdr3_aa: CSAQLAREQYF; cdr3_nt: TGCAGTGCTCAACTAGCGCGCGAGCAGTACTTC
d_call: .; clone_size: few; j_call: TRBJ2-3; v_call: TRBV5-1; cdr3_aa: CASSAQSTDTQYF; cdr3_nt: TGCGCCAGCAGCGCCCAGTCCACAGATACGCAGTATTTT
d_call: .; clone_size: .; j_call: TRBJ2-5; v_call: TRBV7-6; cdr3_aa: CASSFLQETQYF; cdr3_nt: TGTGCCAGCAGCTTTCTTCAAGAGACCCAGTACTTC